This TCR beta chain originates from a study of CD4 T cells in relation to SARS-CoV-2 and coronaviruses. Study-wide background: TCR beta CDR3s were sequenced after roughly eleven-day antigen culture of PBMCs. Regarding the study as a whole: The cross-reactivity analysis covered only spike protein, not other viral proteins. Each donor contributed either pre-pandemic or post-infection samples, not both.

The germline gives CDR1 LNHDA, CDR2 SQIVND (reference sequence). The V gene lost 6 bases and the J gene lost 4 bases, with 10 bases spanning the gap. The CDR3 sequence is 13 residues long. CD4+ T cells from unexposed donors were obtained before the COVID-19 pandemic (2011-2018). The cells were cultured for less than twelve days before CD4+ T cells were isolated. Unexposed-donor CD4+ T cells were probed with SARS-CoV-2 S/N and four cold-coronavirus spikes, cells permitting. Method: immunoSEQ multiplex PCR; TCRdb's copy keeps in-frame clones and lacks some. Counted here are about 22,000 clones, about 70% occurring once; the ten biggest clones make up roughly a sixth. This clone was seen more than once but under ten times. The target antigen is unknown.

The sequence came from a human donor in good health. This chain links TRBV19 with TRBJ1-5; no firm D call. Sequencing was carried out using CD4+ T cells from PBMCs, cultured in vitro. The CDR3 is CASREQINQPQHF. The CDR3 DNA follows: TGTGCCAGTAGAGAACAGATAAATCAGCCCCAGCATTTT. The full variable domain, rest sourced from reference TRBV19 and TRBJ1-5, is DGGITQSPKYLFRKEGQNVTLSCEQNLNHDAMYWYRQDPGQGLRLIYYSQIVNDFQKGDIAEGYSVSREKKESFPLTVTSAQKNPTAFYLCASREQINQPQHFGDGTRLSIL.